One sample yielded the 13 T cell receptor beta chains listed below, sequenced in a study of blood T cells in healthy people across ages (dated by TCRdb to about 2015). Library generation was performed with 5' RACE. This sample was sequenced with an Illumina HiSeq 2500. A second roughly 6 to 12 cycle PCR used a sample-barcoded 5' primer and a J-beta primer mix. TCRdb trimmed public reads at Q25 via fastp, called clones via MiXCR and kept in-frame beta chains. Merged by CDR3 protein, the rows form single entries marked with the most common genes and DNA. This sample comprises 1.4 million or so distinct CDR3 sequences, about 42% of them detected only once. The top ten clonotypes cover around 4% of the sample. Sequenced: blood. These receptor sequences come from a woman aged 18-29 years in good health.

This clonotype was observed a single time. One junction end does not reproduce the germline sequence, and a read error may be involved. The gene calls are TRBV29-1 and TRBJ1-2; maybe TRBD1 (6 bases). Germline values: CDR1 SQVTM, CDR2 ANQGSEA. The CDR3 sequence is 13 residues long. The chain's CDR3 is CCVAGVLNYGYTF. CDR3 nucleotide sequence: TGCTGCGTTGCAGGGGTCTTGAACTATGGCTACACCTTC.

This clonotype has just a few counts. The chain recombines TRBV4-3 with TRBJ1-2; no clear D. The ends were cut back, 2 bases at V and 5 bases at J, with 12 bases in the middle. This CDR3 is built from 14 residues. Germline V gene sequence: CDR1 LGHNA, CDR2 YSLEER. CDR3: CASSQQLGSYGYTF. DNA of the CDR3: TGCGCCAGCAGCCAACAACTGGGTTCATATGGCTACACCTTC.

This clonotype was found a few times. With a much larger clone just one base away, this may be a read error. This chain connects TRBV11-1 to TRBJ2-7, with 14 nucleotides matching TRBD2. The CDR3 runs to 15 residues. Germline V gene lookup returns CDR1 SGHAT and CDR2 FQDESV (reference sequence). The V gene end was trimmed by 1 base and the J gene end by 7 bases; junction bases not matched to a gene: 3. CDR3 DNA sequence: TGTGCCAGCAGCTTAGGGACTAGCGGGAGGAATGAGCAGTACTTC. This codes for CASSLGTSGRNEQYF.

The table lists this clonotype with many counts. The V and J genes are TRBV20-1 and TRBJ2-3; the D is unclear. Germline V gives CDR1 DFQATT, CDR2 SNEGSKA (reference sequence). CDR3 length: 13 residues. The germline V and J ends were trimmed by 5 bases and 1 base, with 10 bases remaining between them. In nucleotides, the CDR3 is TGCAGTGCTGAGACACCTGGCACAGATACGCAGTATTTT. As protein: CSAETPGTDTQYF.

This CDR3 is CASSRYAPTAGYNEQFF. The CDR3 DNA reads as TGTGCCAGCAGCCGATACGCCCCCACAGCGGGCTACAATGAGCAGTTCTTC. The V call is TRBV3-1, the J call TRBJ2-1; TRBD2 might be the D (6 bases). Germline-derived CDR1 and CDR2 are LGHDT and YNNKEL (reference sequence). V was pared by 4 bases and J by 3 bases, with 19 bases between. The CDR3 is 17 amino acids.

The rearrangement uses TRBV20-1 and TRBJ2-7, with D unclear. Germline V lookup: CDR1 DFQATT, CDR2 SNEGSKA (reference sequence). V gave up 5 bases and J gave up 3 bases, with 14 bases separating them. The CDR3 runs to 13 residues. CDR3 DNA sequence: TGCAGTGCTCTAACTTCGCTAGTCTACGAGCAGTACTTC. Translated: CSALTSLVYEQYF.

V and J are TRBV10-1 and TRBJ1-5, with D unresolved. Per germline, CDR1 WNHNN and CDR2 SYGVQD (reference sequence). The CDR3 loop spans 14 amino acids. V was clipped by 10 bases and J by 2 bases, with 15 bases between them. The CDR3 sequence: CATTWEKGNQPQHF. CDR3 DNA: TGCGCCACAACCTGGGAGAAAGGCAATCAGCCCCAGCATTTT.

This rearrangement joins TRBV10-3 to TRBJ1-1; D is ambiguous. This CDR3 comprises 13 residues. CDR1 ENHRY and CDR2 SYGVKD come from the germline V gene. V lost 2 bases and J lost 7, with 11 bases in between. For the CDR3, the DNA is TGTGCCATCAGTGAGCTTCAGGCAGTTGAAGCTTTCTTT. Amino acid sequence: CAISELQAVEAFF.

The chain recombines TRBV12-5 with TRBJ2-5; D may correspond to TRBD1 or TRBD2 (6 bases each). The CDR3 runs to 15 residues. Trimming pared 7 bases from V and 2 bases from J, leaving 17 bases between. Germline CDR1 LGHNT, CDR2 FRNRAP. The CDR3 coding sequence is TGTGCTAGTGCTCTAGTCAGGGGAGGACAAGAGACCCAGTACTTC. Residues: CASALVRGGQETQYF.

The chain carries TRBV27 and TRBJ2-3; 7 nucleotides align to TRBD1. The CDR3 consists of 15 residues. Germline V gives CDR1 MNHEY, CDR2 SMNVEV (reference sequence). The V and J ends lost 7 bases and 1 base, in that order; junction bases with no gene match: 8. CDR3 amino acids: CASTTGDSRTDTQYF. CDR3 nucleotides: TGTGCCAGCACCACCGGGGACAGCCGCACAGATACGCAGTATTTT.

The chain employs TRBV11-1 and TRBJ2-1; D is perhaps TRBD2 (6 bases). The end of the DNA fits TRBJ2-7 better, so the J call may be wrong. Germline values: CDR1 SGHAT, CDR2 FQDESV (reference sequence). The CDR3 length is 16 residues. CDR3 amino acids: CASSLREDLSYNEQYF. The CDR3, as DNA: TGTGCCAGCAGCTTGCGGGAAGATCTCTCCTACAATGAGCAGTACTTC.

CDR3 residues: CATRDRDTDTQYF. For the CDR3, the DNA is TGTGCCACCCGGGACAGGGACACAGATACGCAGTATTTT. This sequence joins TRBV6-1 and TRBJ2-3, with 9 bases identical to TRBD1. The V gene end was trimmed by 10 bases and the J gene end by 2 bases; junction bases not matched to a gene: 4. The CDR3 loop spans 13 amino acids. Germline assignment: CDR1 MNHNS and CDR2 SASEGT.

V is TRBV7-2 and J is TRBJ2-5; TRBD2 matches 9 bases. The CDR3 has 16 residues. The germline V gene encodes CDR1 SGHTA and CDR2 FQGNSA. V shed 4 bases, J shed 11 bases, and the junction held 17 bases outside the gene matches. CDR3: CASSSLAGEGYNEQYF. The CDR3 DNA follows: TGTGCCAGCAGCTCCTTAGCGGGAGAGGGGTACAATGAGCAGTACTTC.